This entry concerns a single T cell receptor beta chain. Its matching antigen is unknown. This entry belongs to a study of shared clonotypes between healthy human individuals. General study results and limits: Naive subsets tended to show greater estimated richness than memory subsets. Non-shared clonotypes had lower generation probabilities than those shared by all four donors.

CDR1 is GTSNPN, CDR2 SVGIG, per germline (reference sequence). The CDR3 length is 13 residues. The trim removed 7 bases at V and 8 bases at J, leaving 8 bases unmatched. Libraries were prepared by immunoSEQ multiplex PCR; TCRdb keeps only in-frame clonotypes and omits some of them. The sample lists fewer than 2.5 million clones; under 95% were seen once. Each donor was a Caucasian adult residing in Nashville, Tennessee. The chain recombines TRBV30 with TRBJ1-6; TRBD1 matches at 7 bases. The material sequenced was naive CD4+ T cells from PBMCs. The subset here: CD45RA+ positively selected. This sequence originates from a man between 18 and 35 years old in good health. Some clones in this sample may be carry-over from other donors' samples. CDR3 in DNA: TGTGCCTACGCCGGAGACAGGGATTCACCCCTCCACTTT. Its protein is CAYAGDRDSPLHF.